A selection of T cell receptor beta chains follows, all from one sample in a study of blood T cell repertoires in COVID-19. Some clones are missing from TCRdb's copy, which holds only in-frame ones; the method was immunoSEQ multiplex PCR. Counted here are approximately 140,000 clones, more than 75% occurring once; the ten biggest clones make up approximately 12%. Sequencing was carried out using peripheral blood. The receptors were gathered from a man aged 55 to 70 with active or convalescent COVID-19. The CDR3 runs from the conserved cysteine through the conserved F or W. D genes are given only for firm matches. Clone size is not always given. Where it is, it says once, few, many or a class for expanded clones.

>TRBJ2-3|.|TRBV5-4|.|15
CASTSPTGAPDTQYF
TGTGCCAGCACCTCCCCTACGGGAGCCCCAGATACGCAGTATTTT
>TRBJ1-2|.|TRBV12-3/TRBV12-4|.|12
CASSLRQAGYTF
TGTGCCAGCAGTTTACGACAGGCTGGCTACACCTTC
>TRBJ2-5|.|TRBV19|many|16
CASSIDYQGIQETQYF
TGTGCCAGTAGTATAGACTACCAGGGGATTCAAGAGACCCAGTACTTC
>TRBJ2-1|.|TRBV29-1|.|12
CSVGDRTFEQFF
TGCAGCGTCGGAGACAGGACCTTTGAGCAGTTCTTC
>TRBJ2-1|.|TRBV11-3|.|15
CASSPLTVTYNEQFF
TGTGCCAGCAGCCCACTAACGGTGACCTACAATGAGCAGTTCTTC
>TRBJ2-7|TRBD1|TRBV28|.|12
CASGTGPTGQYF
TGTGCCAGTGGGACAGGGCCGACTGGGCAGTACTTC
>TRBJ2-5|TRBD2|TRBV4-3|.|18
CASSQGPPGLAFQETQYF
TGCGCCAGCAGCCAAGGACCCCCGGGACTAGCGTTCCAAGAGACCCAGTACTTC
>TRBJ2-1|TRBD1|TRBV20-1|.|11
CSPMTGDEQFF
TGCAGTCCTATGACAGGGGATGAGCAGTTCTTC
>TRBJ2-7|.|TRBV7-9|.|14
CASTKAAGGYEQYF
TGTGCCAGCACCAAAGCGGCAGGAGGGTACGAGCAGTACTTC
>TRBJ1-2|TRBD1|TRBV5-1|.|15
CASSPGTGNYYGYTF
TGCGCCAGCAGCCCGGGGACAGGGAATTACTATGGCTACACCTTC
>TRBJ2-7|TRBD1|TRBV5-1|.|15
CASSFDRAVSYEQYF
TGCGCCAGCAGCTTTGACAGGGCGGTCTCCTACGAGCAGTACTTC
>TRBJ1-3|.|TRBV28|.|16
CASSSGGQDSGNTIYF
TGTGCCAGCAGTTCGGGGGGGCAGGACTCTGGAAACACCATATATTTT
>TRBJ2-3|TRBD2|TRBV24-1|.|16
CATSDSGLAGGDTQYF
TGTGCCACCAGTGATTCCGGACTAGCGGGAGGAGATACGCAGTATTTT
>TRBJ2-7|TRBD1|TRBV28|.|14
CASWGQANSYEQYF
TGTGCCAGCTGGGGACAGGCGAACTCCTACGAGCAGTACTTC
>TRBJ2-7|TRBD2|TRBV5-4|.|15
CASSLVAGPYYEQYF
TGTGCCAGCAGCTTAGTAGCGGGGCCCTATTACGAGCAGTACTTC
>TRBJ1-6|TRBD1|TRBV24-1|.|14
CATSDPSGDRGFRF
TGTGCCACCAGTGATCCCTCTGGGGACAGGGGGTTTCGGTTT
>TRBJ2-7|TRBD2|TRBV24-1|few|15
CATSDFTSGRYEQYF
TGTGCCACCAGTGATTTTACTAGCGGTCGCTACGAGCAGTACTTC
>TRBJ2-4|.|TRBV4-2|.|15
CASSPGASEKNIQYF
TGTGCCAGCTCGCCTGGGGCTAGCGAGAAAAACATTCAGTACTTC
>TRBJ2-2|TRBD2|TRBV4-3|.|17
CASSQAGSGRNTGELFF
TGCGCCAGCAGCCAAGCCGGGAGCGGGAGGAACACCGGGGAGCTGTTTTTT
>TRBJ2-7|TRBD1|TRBV7-2|.|17
CASTKSGGRTLPYEQYF
TGTGCCAGTACGAAGTCAGGGGGACGGACTCTTCCCTACGAGCAGTACTTC
>TRBJ1-2|.|TRBV24-1|.|13
CATSERGGYGYTF
TGTGCCACCAGTGAAAGGGGAGGCTATGGCTACACCTTC
>TRBJ1-2|.|TRBV25-1|.|14
CASSSSSGTYGYTF
TGTGCCAGCAGTTCATCATCAGGTACCTATGGCTACACCTTC
>TRBJ2-1|.|TRBV27|.|14
CASSLLSSYNEQFF
TGTGCCAGCAGTTTGTTGAGCTCCTACAATGAGCAGTTCTTC
>TRBJ1-3|.|TRBV30|.|15
CAWSEGGSSGNTIYF
TGTGCCTGGAGTGAAGGCGGGAGCTCTGGAAACACCATATATTTT
>TRBJ2-1|TRBD2|TRBV19|.|14
CASKRTSNYNEQFF
TGTGCCAGTAAGCGGACTAGCAACTACAATGAGCAGTTCTTC
>TRBJ2-7|TRBD2|TRBV10-3|few|18
CAISEVKIRGVSSYEQYF
TGTGCCATCAGTGAGGTCAAAATCCGGGGGGTAAGCTCCTACGAGCAGTACTTC
>TRBJ2-7|TRBD2|TRBV28|.|13
CASSPGLAREQYF
TGTGCCAGCAGTCCCGGACTAGCGCGAGAGCAGTACTTC
>TRBJ2-3|TRBD2|TRBV19|.|16
CASGTSGRDGTDTQYF
TGTGCCAGTGGGACTAGCGGGAGGGACGGGACAGATACGCAGTATTTT
>TRBJ2-2|.|TRBV9|.|14
CASSDGSDTGELFF
TGTGCCAGCAGCGACGGGTCTGACACCGGGGAGCTGTTTTTT
>TRBJ1-1|TRBD1|TRBV7-3|few|14
CASSQNQGAQRAFF
TGTGCCAGCAGCCAGAATCAGGGGGCGCAAAGGGCTTTCTTT
>TRBJ2-7|.|TRBV7-8|.|15
CASSLVRGTNYEQYF
TGTGCCAGCAGCTTAGTTCGGGGTACCAACTACGAGCAGTACTTC